This T cell receptor (beta chain) appears in the sequencing data of a study of T cell changes during pregnancy in multiple sclerosis. The repertoire was sequenced with immunoSEQ multiplex PCR; TCRdb's copy has only in-frame clones and lacks some. The profile shows about 24,000 clones, 88% of them singletons. The CDR3 has 16 amino acids. Per germline, CDR1 SNHLY and CDR2 FYNNEI. Trimming cost V 6 bases and J 0 bases, with 15 bases left between them. Sample: CD4+ T cells from peripheral blood mononuclear cells, taken in the first trimester of pregnancy. The rearrangement joins TRBV2 to TRBJ2-4; tentatively, D is TRBD2 (6 bases). The clonotype originates from a female donor in good health, enrolled as a control in a pregnancy study. The CDR3 spells CASRGYGTLAKNIQYF. CDR3 bases: TGTGCCAGCAGAGGGTACGGGACTCTAGCCAAAAACATTCAGTACTTC.